This passage covers 5 T cell receptor beta chains from one sample sequenced in a study of blood T cell repertoires in COVID-19. Some clones are missing from TCRdb's copy, which holds only in-frame ones; the method was immunoSEQ multiplex PCR. This table has approximately 270,000 clones, about 80% appearing once. The material sequenced was peripheral blood. These receptor sequences come from an elderly man with acute or convalescent COVID-19.

This clone was counted a single time. The rearrangement links TRBV19 to TRBJ1-3; TRBD1 matches 9 bases. The CDR3 sequence is 13 residues long. J gave up 2 bases and V 9 bases, and 2 bases lay outside the gene matches. Germline V CDR1 and CDR2: LNHDA, SQIVND (reference sequence). The CDR3 coding sequence is TGTGCCAGCAACAGGGGGCCTGGAAACACCATATATTTT. Translation gives CASNRGPGNTIYF.

This chain connects TRBV2 to TRBJ1-1; TRBD1 agrees at 9 bases. The germline CDR1 and CDR2 sequences are SNHLY and FYNNEI. CDR3 size: 13 residues. V gave up 7 bases and J gave up 5 bases; unmatched junction bases: 5. CDR3 coding DNA: TGTGCCAGCATGGGGACAGGGAAAACTGAAGCTTTCTTT. Residues: CASMGTGKTEAFF.

The chain links TRBV27 to TRBJ2-1; tentatively, D is TRBD2 (5 bases). From germline, CDR1 is MNHEY and CDR2 SMNVEV (reference sequence). The CDR3 sequence is 12 residues long. The V end was cut by 10 bases, the J end by 6 bases, with 13 bases between. Here the CDR3 DNA reads TGTGCCACCCGGTCGCGGGCCAATGAGCAGTTCTTC. Translating gives CATRSRANEQFF.

CDR3 nucleotide sequence: TGTGCCAGCAGCTTAGGGCAGAATGGAAACACCATATATTTT. It encodes CASSLGQNGNTIYF. The chain recombines TRBV7-2 with TRBJ1-3; D uncertain. V was clipped by 1 base and J by 3 bases, with 7 bases between them. The CDR3 is 14 residues long. Germline CDR1 is SGHTA and CDR2 is FQGNSA.

The chain joins TRBV28 to TRBJ1-4, with 9 bases that match TRBD1. The junction had 10 bases not matched to a gene; V was cut back by 5 bases and J by 9 bases. Germline V gene lookup returns CDR1 MDHEN and CDR2 SYDVKM. CDR3 length: 15 residues. The CDR3 DNA sequence: TGTGCCAGCAGTCCAACAGGGGGCAATCGGAAAAAACTGTTTTTT. Amino acid sequence: CASSPTGGNRKKLFF.